The 10 T cell receptor beta chains given below trace back to one sample, sequenced in a study of T cells after yellow fever vaccination. MiXCR, run by TCRdb on the 5' RACE reads, gives a single entry per CDR3 protein. The data show under 250,000 distinct CDR3 sequences, less than 8.5% seen once. The specimen was CD4+ T cells sorted from PBMCs, collected 15 days after the yellow fever booster vaccination. The receptor source for this set is a man younger than 45 who received the YFV17D yellow fever vaccine.

The table lists this clonotype with many counts. The chain recombines TRBV29-1 with TRBJ2-7; tentative D call: TRBD2 (6 bases). This CDR3 has 12 amino acids. The V end was cut by 7 bases, the J end by 2 bases, with 12 bases between. Germline V gene sequence: CDR1 SQVTM, CDR2 ANQGSEA. CDR3 coding DNA: TGCAGCGCTAGGACTATGGCCTACGAGCAGTACTTC. Its translation is CSARTMAYEQYF.

This clonotype occurred a few times. The V and J genes are TRBV5-1 and TRBJ2-3; possible D gene TRBD2, 5 bases. This CDR3 contains 18 residues. CDR1 is SGHRS, CDR2 YFSETQ, per germline. The germline V and J ends were trimmed by 2 bases and 4 bases, with 23 bases remaining between them. As DNA, the CDR3 is TGCGCCAGCAGCTTCCTCCGGGCCGCGAACGGGGTGGCAGATACGCAGTATTTT. This encodes CASSFLRAANGVADTQYF.

This chain uses TRBV20-1 with TRBJ2-1, with 7 bases matching TRBD2. Germline values: CDR1 DFQATT, CDR2 SNEGSKA (reference sequence). The junction had 12 bases not matched to a gene; V was cut back by 6 bases and J by 4 bases. This CDR3 contains 15 residues. The CDR3 sequence is CSANDPGLMYNEQFF. In DNA, the CDR3 is TGCAGTGCCAACGATCCGGGACTAATGTACAATGAGCAGTTCTTC.

This clonotype was observed a few times. The CDR3 region is CASSSDSKGETQYF. For the CDR3, the DNA is TGTGCCAGCAGTTCAGACAGTAAGGGAGAGACCCAGTACTTC. The rearrangement joins TRBV12-3 or TRBV12-4 to TRBJ2-5, with a tentative D call TRBD1 (5 bases). The CDR3 sequence is 14 residues long. Trimming left V 4 bases short and J 4 bases short, with 13 bases between.

V gene TRBV3-1 combines with J gene TRBJ2-7, with 8 bases fitting TRBD2. The trim removed 1 base at V and 2 bases at J, leaving 10 bases unmatched. The CDR3 is 17 amino acids. The germline gives CDR1 LGHDT, CDR2 YNNKEL (reference sequence). The CDR3: CASSQVGILAEPYEQYF. DNA of the CDR3: TGTGCCAGCAGCCAAGTTGGCATACTAGCGGAGCCCTACGAGCAGTACTTC.

This clonotype has only a few counts. The rearrangement uses TRBV24-1 and TRBJ2-3; 7 positions agree with TRBD2. This CDR3 is built from 19 residues. The J segment lost 2 bases and the V segment lost 1 base, leaving 14 bases of the junction unmatched. Germline lookup yields CDR1 KGHDR and CDR2 SFDVKD. CDR3 nucleotides: TGTGCCACCAGTGATTTTGGTCGGGGAGGGTCCAGGAACACAGATACGCAGTATTTT. This codes for CATSDFGRGGSRNTDTQYF.

The rearrangement joins TRBV30 to TRBJ2-6; D possibly corresponds to TRBD2 (6 bases). CDR1 is GTSNPN and CDR2 is SVGIG in the germline V gene (reference sequence). Between the trimmed V and J ends, which lost 4 bases and 0 bases, there was a span of 10 bases. The CDR3 is 15 residues long. CDR3 sequence: CAWTGRGSGANVLTF. The CDR3 DNA reads TGTGCCTGGACTGGGCGGGGCTCTGGGGCCAACGTCCTGACTTTC.

CDR3 in DNA: TGTGCCACCAGCCCGTCCCGACAGGATTCACTATATGGCTACACCTTC. Its translation is CATSPSRQDSLYGYTF. The chain joins TRBV15 to TRBJ1-2, with D possibly TRBD1 on 6 matching bases. CDR1 is LNHNV, CDR2 YYDKDF, per germline (reference sequence). The CDR3 spans 16 residues. The V gene lost 5 bases and the J gene lost 5 bases, with 21 bases spanning the gap.

This clonotype was recorded a few times. The V and J genes are TRBV7-2 and TRBJ2-3; the D gene is possibly TRBD1 (5 bases). The CDR3 covers 14 residues. Per germline, CDR1 SGHTA and CDR2 FQGNSA. Trimming left V 1 base short and J 8 bases short, with 13 bases between. The CDR3 protein is CASSLGRSRVTQYF. The CDR3 DNA reads TGTGCCAGCAGCTTAGGACGCAGCAGGGTTACGCAGTATTTT.

The table lists this clonotype with many counts. The chain uses TRBV5-1 and TRBJ2-1, with TRBD1 matching over 8 bases. Germline V gene data show CDR1 as SGHRS and CDR2 as YFSETQ. V lost 4 bases and J lost 4; bases outside the gene matches: 7. CDR3 length: 15 amino acids. CDR3 protein: CASSKPGQVYNEQFF. The CDR3, as DNA: TGCGCCAGCAGCAAACCGGGACAGGTATACAATGAGCAGTTCTTC.